The text below deals with one T cell receptor beta chain. Its matching antigen is unknown. The ends were cut back, 0 bases at V and 6 bases at J, with 13 bases in the middle. The CDR3 loop spans 14 amino acids. Germline CDR1 SGHRS, CDR2 YFSETQ. The whole isolated RNA underwent reverse transcription, so sequencing captured expressed TCRB transcripts. The method was immunoSEQ multiplex PCR; TCRdb's version includes in-frame clones alone and lacks a portion of them. Here the sample spans around 600,000 clones, over 10% being singletons. The sample comes from a study of beta chain features in type 1 diabetes. Turning to the study itself: Age and gender were similar between patients and healthy donors, as were cell yields.

General study points: In comparison with healthy donors, patients had naive, central memory and Treg TCRB repertoires that appeared more similar. In every one of the four CD4+ subsets, TCRB CDR3s were moderately but significantly shorter in Type 1 diabetes patients. Resolution of whether HLA type affects TCRB rearrangement was not achieved here.

V and J are TRBV5-1 and TRBJ2-7, with TRBD2 as a possible D gene (5 bases). Sequencing was done on a sample of naive CD4+ T cells from blood. The clonotype comes from a man between 25 and 39 years old with type 1 diabetes. The CDR3 DNA reads TGCGCCAGCAGCTTGGGGAACCCCGAGGGCGAGCAGTACTTC. It translates to CASSLGNPEGEQYF.